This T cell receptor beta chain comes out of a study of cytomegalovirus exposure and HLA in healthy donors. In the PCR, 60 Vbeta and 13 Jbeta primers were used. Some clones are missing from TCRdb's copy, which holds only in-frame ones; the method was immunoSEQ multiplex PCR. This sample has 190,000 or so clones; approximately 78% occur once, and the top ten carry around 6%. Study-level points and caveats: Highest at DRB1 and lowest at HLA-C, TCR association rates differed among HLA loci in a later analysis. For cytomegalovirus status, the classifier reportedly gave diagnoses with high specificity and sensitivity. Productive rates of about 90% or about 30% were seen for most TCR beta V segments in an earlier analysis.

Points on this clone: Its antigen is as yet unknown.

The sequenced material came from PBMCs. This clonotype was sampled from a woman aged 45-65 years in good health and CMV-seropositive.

The CDR3 nucleotides read TGTGCCAGCAGTTTACCCCGGGACAGTTATGGCTACACCTTC. Translating gives CASSLPRDSYGYTF. J is TRBJ1-2 and V is TRBV28, with TRBD1 identical over 7 bases. This CDR3 region has 14 residues. The germline V gene has CDR1 MDHEN and CDR2 SYDVKM. V lost 2 bases and J lost 5; bases outside the gene matches: 5.